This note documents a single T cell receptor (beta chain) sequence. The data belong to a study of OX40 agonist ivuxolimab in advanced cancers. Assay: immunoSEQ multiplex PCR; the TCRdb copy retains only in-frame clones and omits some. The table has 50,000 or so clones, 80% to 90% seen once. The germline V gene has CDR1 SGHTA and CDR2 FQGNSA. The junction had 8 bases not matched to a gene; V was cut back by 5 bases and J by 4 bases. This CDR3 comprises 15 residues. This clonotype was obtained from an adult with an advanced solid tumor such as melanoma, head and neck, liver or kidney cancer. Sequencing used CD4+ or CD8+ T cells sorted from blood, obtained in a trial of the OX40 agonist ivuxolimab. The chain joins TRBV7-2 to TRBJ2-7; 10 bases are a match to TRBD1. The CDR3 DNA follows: TGTGCCAGCAGCCGGGACAGGGGAAACCTTTACGAGCAGTACTTC. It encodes CASSRDRGNLYEQYF. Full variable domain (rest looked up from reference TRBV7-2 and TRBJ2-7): GAGVSQSPSNKVTEKGKDVELRCDPISGHTALYWYRQSLGQGLEFLIYFQGNSAPDKSGLPSDRFSAERTGGSVSTLTIQRTQQEDSAVYLCASSRDRGNLYEQYFGPGTRLTVT.